This TCR beta chain emerged from a study of beta chain features in type 1 diabetes. Study-wide findings and caveats: Lower insertion and higher deletion counts appeared at VDJ junctions in type 1 diabetes patients. Moderately but significantly shorter TCRB CDR3s were found in Type 1 diabetes patients in all four CD4+ subsets.

Details on this clone: What it recognizes is unknown.

Donors underwent one heparinised blood draw, about 110 mL on average. Unmatched junction bases numbered 7, after V lost 0 bases and J lost 5 bases. The CDR3 runs 16 residues. CDR1 and CDR2 from the germline V gene are SGHNT and YYREEE (reference sequence). All of the isolated RNA was reverse transcribed, so expressed TCRB transcripts were sequenced. This table comes from immunoSEQ multiplex PCR, and its TCRdb copy is limited to in-frame clones, with some not included. The profile shows about 340,000 clones, approximately 15% of them singletons. The sequence was obtained from a woman younger than 35 with type 1 diabetes. The sample taken for sequencing was naive CD4+ T cells from blood. The V call is TRBV5-4, the J call TRBJ2-1; 8 nucleotides align to TRBD2. As DNA, the CDR3 is TGTGCCAGCAGCTTGGCTGGTGGCGGGAGGAACAATGAGCAGTTCTTC. Its translation is CASSLAGGGRNNEQFF.